The next 29 T cell receptor beta chains were all read from a single sample in a study of T-cell reconstitution after alpha-beta-depleted transplantation in children. Construction of the TCRbeta library involved unique molecular identifiers. In TCRdb, the PCR reads were re-called with MiXCR into one record per CDR3 protein. The sample consists of approximately 800,000 distinct CDR3 sequences, around 15% of them appearing once. Sample: PBMCs, mostly from graft donor cells, taken 360 days after TCRalphabeta/CD19-depleted stem cell transplant. The source is a male patient between 5 and 17 years old who had a stem cell transplant for acute lymphoblastic leukemia, so the T cells may come from the graft donor.

The rearrangement links TRBV10-3 to TRBJ1-2, with a possible D match to TRBD1 (5 bases). The CDR3 runs to 13 residues. The V and J ends lost 6 bases and 7 bases respectively, with 15 bases between them. Germline values: CDR1 ENHRY, CDR2 SYGVKD. The CDR3 sequence: CAISASDSRGYTF. CDR3 sequence (DNA): TGTGCCATCAGCGCCTCCGACAGCCGTGGCTACACCTTC.

A few counts support this clonotype. This sequence joins TRBV12-3 or TRBV12-4 and TRBJ2-7, with 8 bases matching TRBD1. Germline trimming cut 3 bases from V and 1 base from J; bases unmatched to any gene: 8. The CDR3 has 16 amino acids. The CDR3 DNA reads TGTGCCAGCAGTTTCGAGGACAGGGATGTATCCTACGAGCAGTACTTC. Translating gives CASSFEDRDVSYEQYF.

The chain couples TRBV2 to TRBJ2-3, with TRBD2 matching over 10 bases. Germline CDR1 and CDR2: SNHLY and FYNNEI. After removal of 6 bases from V and 7 bases from J, the junction contained 7 bases not matched to a gene. The CDR3 covers 14 residues. CDR3 region: CASSASGRAYTQYF. The DNA for the CDR3 is TGTGCCAGCAGCGCTAGCGGGAGAGCCTATACGCAGTATTTT.

This chain links TRBV6-5 with TRBJ1-1; possibly TRBD1 for D (5 bases). Trimming shortened V by 0 bases and J by 6 bases, and 20 bases separated the two germline ends. The CDR3 is 17 residues long. Per the germline V gene, CDR1 is MNHEY and CDR2 is SVGAGI. CDR3 coding DNA: TGTGCCAGCAGTTACTCTCGAGGGCAGAAATGGGGGTCTGAAGCTTTCTTT. Its translation is CASSYSRGQKWGSEAFF.

The rearrangement links TRBV20-1 to TRBJ2-5; no clear D gene. Germline CDR1 and CDR2: DFQATT and SNEGSKA (reference sequence). The CDR3 is made up of 15 amino acids. Trimming removed 1 base at V and 0 bases at J, with 12 bases between. This CDR3 reads CSARAPQLNQETQYF. As DNA, the CDR3 is TGCAGTGCTAGAGCCCCGCAACTGAACCAAGAGACCCAGTACTTC.

The V call is TRBV3-1, the J call TRBJ1-5; D remains unclear. This CDR3 comprises 14 residues. V lost 8 bases and J 5 bases, leaving 16 bases between the germline ends. In germline, CDR1 is LGHDT, CDR2 YNNKEL (reference sequence). For the CDR3, the DNA is TGTGCCAGCCGCTCACAGAAACGGGATCAGCCCCAGCATTTT. This encodes CASRSQKRDQPQHF.

The chain is built from TRBV24-1 and TRBJ2-7, with 12 bases lining up with TRBD2. Germline CDR1 is KGHDR and CDR2 is SFDVKD. V lost 5 bases to trimming and J lost 6 bases; unmatched junction nucleotides: 4. The CDR3 contains 14 residues. DNA for the CDR3: TGTGCCACCAGTGGAGGACTAGCGGGAAGCGAGCAGTACTTC. This translates into CATSGGLAGSEQYF.

This clonotype was seen a few times. The genes are TRBV5-1 and TRBJ1-1; D is possibly TRBD1 (6 bases). This CDR3 has 14 amino acids. Germline V gene sequence: CDR1 SGHRS, CDR2 YFSETQ. The V gene lost 4 bases and the J gene lost 0 bases, with 10 bases spanning the gap. CDR3 in amino acids: CASSRQEMNTEAFF. CDR3 nucleotides: TGCGCCAGCAGCAGACAGGAAATGAACACTGAAGCTTTCTTT. Complete variable domain (other parts from reference TRBV5-1 and TRBJ1-1): KAGVTQTPRYLIKTRGQQVTLSCSPISGHRSVSWYQQTPGQGLQFLFEYFSETQRNKGNFPGRFSGRQFSNSRSEMNVSTLELGDSALYLCASSRQEMNTEAFFGQGTRLTVV.

The chain recombines TRBV12-3 or TRBV12-4 with TRBJ2-7; tentatively, D is TRBD1 (6 bases). V lost 5 bases and J lost 7, with 24 bases in between. CDR3 size: 16 residues. The CDR3 sequence is CASSHAGTRPAAEQYF. CDR3 coding DNA: TGTGCCAGCAGTCACGCCGGGACAAGGCCTGCTGCGGAGCAGTACTTC.

Only a few counts were recorded for this clonotype. V and J are TRBV10-3 and TRBJ2-7, with TRBD2 matching 7 bases. The CDR3 runs to 12 residues. V lost 5 bases to trimming and J lost 6 bases; unmatched junction nucleotides: 4. Germline V gene sequence: CDR1 ENHRY, CDR2 SYGVKD. The CDR3 sequence: CAISSSSGEQYF. For the CDR3, the DNA is TGTGCCATCAGTAGCTCTAGCGGCGAGCAGTACTTC.

J is TRBJ2-1 and V is TRBV20-1; 7 bases map to TRBD2. The CDR3 runs to 12 residues. The V gene's germline CDR1 is DFQATT and CDR2 SNEGSKA (reference sequence). V was clipped by 6 bases and J by 7 bases; unmatched bases: 6. CDR3 region: CSAQLAPNEQFF. The CDR3 DNA follows: TGCAGTGCCCAACTAGCGCCGAATGAGCAGTTCTTC.

This clonotype was observed many times. The chain uses TRBV27 and TRBJ2-1; 12 nucleotides agree with TRBD1. Germline loops: CDR1 MNHEY, CDR2 SMNVEV (reference sequence). There are 14 residues in the CDR3. V gave up 10 bases and J gave up 2 bases; unmatched junction bases: 3. The chain's CDR3 is CATGTGGPYNEQFF. In DNA, the CDR3 is TGTGCCACCGGGACAGGGGGCCCCTACAATGAGCAGTTCTTC.

The rearrangement links TRBV19 to TRBJ2-3; 8 bases are shared with TRBD2. J was trimmed by 0 bases and V by 1 base; bases with no gene match: 3. The CDR3 totals 16 residues. The germline CDR1 and CDR2 sequences are LNHDA and SQIVND (reference sequence). CDR3 coding DNA: TGTGCCAGTAGTATAGGGGCGGGAGGCAGCACAGATACGCAGTATTTT. Its protein product is CASSIGAGGSTDTQYF.

This chain connects TRBV5-5 to TRBJ2-5; D remains unclear. The CDR3 is 16 amino acids. Trimming removed 1 base at V and 5 bases at J, with 18 bases between. Germline V gene sequence: CDR1 SGHKS, CDR2 YYEKEE (reference sequence). The CDR3 DNA reads as TGTGCCAGCAGCTTGTTCGCGCTAACAGCCTACGAGACCCAGTACTTC. It specifies CASSLFALTAYETQYF.

This chain links TRBV7-6 with TRBJ1-2, with a possible D match to TRBD1 (5 bases). With 7 bases removed from V and 5 bases from J, the gap between germline ends came to 20 bases. Germline values: CDR1 SGHVS, CDR2 FNYEAQ. This CDR3 spans 15 amino acids. In nucleotides, the CDR3 is TGTGCCAGCACCCCATCGTCCGCAGGGATATATGGCTACACCTTC. This translates into CASTPSSAGIYGYTF.

This clonotype was counted a few times. This rearrangement joins TRBV5-1 to TRBJ2-7, with D perhaps TRBD2 (6 bases). The V end lost 4 bases, the J end lost 2 bases, and 16 bases lay between the germline ends. This CDR3 has 15 amino acids. Germline CDR1 is SGHRS and CDR2 is YFSETQ. The DNA of the CDR3 is TGCGCCAGCAGCAGACAGCGGGTAGAAACCTACGAGCAGTACTTC. Translation: CASSRQRVETYEQYF. Variable domain in full (rest from reference TRBV5-1 and TRBJ2-7): KAGVTQTPRYLIKTRGQQVTLSCSPISGHRSVSWYQQTPGQGLQFLFEYFSETQRNKGNFPGRFSGRQFSNSRSEMNVSTLELGDSALYLCASSRQRVETYEQYFGPGTRLTVT.

The gene calls are TRBV12-3 or TRBV12-4 and TRBJ1-3; D unresolved. This CDR3 region has 15 residues. Trimming pared 6 bases from V and 0 bases from J, leaving 12 bases between. In DNA, the CDR3 is TGTGCCAGCAGCCGTGACGGGAACTCTGGAAACACCATATATTTT. This codes for CASSRDGNSGNTIYF.

This clonotype was counted a few times. The chain couples TRBV5-1 to TRBJ1-2, with 7 bases lining up with TRBD1. CDR1 SGHRS and CDR2 YFSETQ come from the germline V gene. The CDR3 loop spans 18 amino acids. With 5 bases clipped from V and 2 bases from J, the junction kept 18 bases outside the gene matches. In DNA form, the CDR3 reads TGCGCCAGCAGTAGGGGGGACTTCCCTCTGGACAGGAACTATGGCTACACCTTC. It is translated as CASSRGDFPLDRNYGYTF.

V and J are TRBV7-9 and TRBJ2-5, with 9 nucleotides matching TRBD1. The CDR3 is made up of 15 amino acids. From germline, CDR1 is SEHNR and CDR2 FQNEAQ (reference sequence). Trimming cost V 3 bases and J 4 bases; bases outside gene matches: 6. The CDR3 DNA sequence: TGTGCCAGCAGCTTTTGGACAGGGGAGGGAGAGACCCAGTACTTC. It yields the protein CASSFWTGEGETQYF. The variable domain in full, completed from reference TRBV7-9 and TRBJ2-5, reads DTGVSQNPRHKITKRGQNVTFRCDPISEHNRLYWYRQTLGQGPEFLTYFQNEAQLEKSRLLSDRFSAERPKGSFSTLEIQRTEQGDSAMYLCASSFWTGEGETQYFGPGTRLLVL.

This clonotype appeared a few times. This rearrangement joins TRBV28 to TRBJ2-2; D assignment may be TRBD1 or TRBD2 (5 bases each). V was cut by 2 bases and J by 7 bases, with 11 bases left in between. In germline, CDR1 is MDHEN, CDR2 SYDVKM. This CDR3 region has 14 residues. CDR3 DNA: TGTGCCAGCAGTTTAACTGAGGGGAACGGGGAGCTGTTTTTT. Its translation: CASSLTEGNGELFF.

This clonotype was found a few times. The CDR3 is CASTRIGGSYEQYF. The CDR3, as DNA: TGTGCCAGCACCAGAATAGGGGGGTCCTACGAGCAGTACTTC. The chain employs TRBV27 and TRBJ2-7; D might be TRBD1 or TRBD2, each matching 6 bases. V was clipped by 7 bases and J by 1 base, with 14 bases between them. The CDR3 contains 14 residues. Germline CDR1 MNHEY, CDR2 SMNVEV (reference sequence).

The genes are TRBV12-3 or TRBV12-4 and TRBJ2-1; TRBD2 agrees at 7 bases. CDR3 size: 16 residues. V trimming: 1 base; J trimming: 3 bases; junction bases outside the gene matches: 6. The CDR3 DNA reads as TGTGCCAGCAGTTTAGGGGCTAGCGGAAACTACAATGAGCAGTTCTTC. Protein product: CASSLGASGNYNEQFF.

The rearrangement joins TRBV7-3 to TRBJ2-3; D not certain. CDR1 SGHTA and CDR2 FQGTGA come from the germline V gene. V lost 5 bases to trimming and J lost 6 bases, with 18 bases between them. The CDR3 contains 15 residues. CDR3 DNA sequence: TGTGCCAGCAGCACTCAAGGAACCCTGAGGGATACGCAGTATTTT. Residues: CASSTQGTLRDTQYF.

The chain has TRBV7-9 and TRBJ2-1, with D possibly being TRBD1 (5 bases). Germline CDR1 SEHNR, CDR2 FQNEAQ (reference sequence). The CDR3 length is 14 residues. Between the trimmed V and J ends, which lost 3 bases and 2 bases, there was a span of 8 bases. The CDR3 here is CASSFTGAYNEQFF. CDR3 DNA sequence: TGTGCCAGCAGCTTCACAGGAGCCTACAATGAGCAGTTCTTC. Full variable domain (missing parts from reference TRBV7-9 and TRBJ2-1): DTGVSQNPRHKITKRGQNVTFRCDPISEHNRLYWYRQTLGQGPEFLTYFQNEAQLEKSRLLSDRFSAERPKGSFSTLEIQRTEQGDSAMYLCASSFTGAYNEQFFGPGTRLTVL.

This clonotype was seen a few times. This rearrangement joins TRBV27 to TRBJ2-1; TRBD2 agrees at 14 bases. The length of the CDR3 is 16 residues. Germline V lookup: CDR1 MNHEY, CDR2 SMNVEV (reference sequence). Trimming removed 3 bases from V and 8 bases from J; junction bases left unmatched: 6. The CDR3 DNA sequence: TGTGCCAGCAGTTTCGCCGGGACTAGCGGGAGCGATGAGCAGTTCTTC. Translation gives CASSFAGTSGSDEQFF.

The chain couples TRBV20-1 to TRBJ2-2; D is perhaps TRBD1 (5 bases). CDR1 and CDR2 from the germline V gene are DFQATT and SNEGSKA (reference sequence). This CDR3 contains 13 residues. V lost 3 bases, J lost 5 bases, and 10 bases lay in between. The CDR3 DNA is TGCAGTGCTAGCAACAGGCCAACCGGGGAGCTGTTTTTT. Its translation is CSASNRPTGELFF.

This clonotype was observed many times. The chain has TRBV5-6 and TRBJ2-1; no firm D call. CDR3 length equals 13 residues. Trimming took 4 bases from V and 6 from J, leaving 11 bases between them. Germline assignment: CDR1 SGHDT and CDR2 YYEEEE. CDR3 loop: CASSTAGSNEQFF. Written as DNA, the CDR3 is TGTGCCAGCAGCACTGCAGGCTCCAATGAGCAGTTCTTC.

This chain uses TRBV27 with TRBJ2-7, with D uncertain. The CDR3 covers 14 residues. CDR1 MNHEY and CDR2 SMNVEV come from the germline V gene (reference sequence). V lost 5 bases to trimming and J lost 3 bases, with 14 bases between them. CDR3 loop: CASSHLGMNYEQYF. In DNA form, the CDR3 reads TGTGCCAGCAGTCATTTAGGCATGAACTACGAGCAGTACTTC.

This clonotype was seen a handful of times. A much larger clone differs from this one at a single base, so this may be a read error. The chain links TRBV5-1 to TRBJ2-1; 9 bases agree with TRBD1. Germline CDR1 is SGHRS and CDR2 is YFSETQ. The ends lost 3 bases at V and 6 bases at J; junction bases unmatched: 4. The CDR3 runs 14 residues. CDR3 nucleotides: TGCGCCAGCAGCTCCGGGACAGGGATCAATGAGCAGTTCTTC. Its translation: CASSSGTGINEQFF.